These T cell receptor beta chains were read from a single sample in a study of control samples from healthy donors and cancer patients. Sequencing was performed with immunoSEQ multiplex PCR; in TCRdb, only in-frame clones are kept and a portion is missing. The sample yields about 160,000 clones, over 95% seen once. The sample was blood. The receptors here all came from a woman younger than 45 in good health. Both conserved end residues are part of each CDR3. D genes are given only for firm matches. Only part of the rows carry a size: once, few, many, or a class if the clone is expanded.

j_call | d_call | v_call | clone_size | cdr3_nt | cdr3_aa
TRBJ2-3 | TRBD2 | TRBV6-4 | - | TGTGCCAGCAGAGATAGCGGGGCCCGCACAGATACGCAGTATTTT | CASRDSGARTDTQYF
TRBJ1-2 | TRBD1 | TRBV2 | - | TGTGCCAGCAGTGAAGCGCTTCGACAGGGAGGCTACACCTTC | CASSEALRQGGYTF
TRBJ1-1 | TRBD1 | TRBV7-9 | - | TGTGCCAGCAGCGGACAGGGCTACACTGAAGCTTTCTTT | CASSGQGYTEAFF
TRBJ2-3 | - | TRBV18 | - | TGTGCCAGCTCCCTGGGAATAGATACGCAGTATTTT | CASSLGIDTQYF
TRBJ2-7 | TRBD1 | TRBV29-1 | - | TGCAGCGTTCGGACAGGATCTGGCAGGCAGTACTTC | CSVRTGSGRQYF
TRBJ2-2 | - | TRBV28 | - | TGTGCCAGCAGTTATGGGGTAGGGCAGAACACCGGGGAGCTGTTTTTT | CASSYGVGQNTGELFF
TRBJ1-5 | - | TRBV6-6 | - | TGTGCCAGCAGTTATGGGACCCTTGGGGATCAGCCCCAGCATTTT | CASSYGTLGDQPQHF
TRBJ2-4 | - | TRBV14 | - | TGTGCCAGCAGCCAAATTCCTGGGACAAAAAACATTCAGTACTTC | CASSQIPGTKNIQYF
TRBJ1-5 | TRBD1 | TRBV9 | - | TGTGCCAGCAGCGGGACAGGAAGAAATCAGCCCCAGCATTTT | CASSGTGRNQPQHF
TRBJ2-1 | TRBD2 | TRBV14 | - | TGTGCCAGCAGCCTAGCGCTAGCGGGAGAAGCCAATGAGCAGTTCTTC | CASSLALAGEANEQFF
TRBJ2-7 | - | TRBV30 | - | TGTGCCTGGGGCCCCGGTGGGCAGTACTTC | CAWGPGGQYF
TRBJ2-7 | TRBD1 | TRBV27 | - | TGTGCCAGCAGTCGCATCCCGGACAGGAGTACCCTTTTATACTACGAGCAGTACTTC | CASSRIPDRSTLLYYEQYF
TRBJ1-3 | - | TRBV5-1 | - | TGCGCCAGCAGCCCCGACACTAACTCTGGAAACACCATATATTTT | CASSPDTNSGNTIYF
TRBJ2-5 | - | TRBV7-9 | - | TGTGCCAGCAGCTCAACGCAGGATCAAGAGACCCAGTACTTC | CASSSTQDQETQYF
TRBJ2-6 | TRBD2 | TRBV14 | - | TGTGCCAGCAGCCCTCCGCTAGCGGGGGCCTCTGGGGCCAACGTCCTGACTTTC | CASSPPLAGASGANVLTF
TRBJ2-2 | TRBD2 | TRBV28 | - | TGTGCCAGCAGTCTCCGCCTAGCGGGAGGTCACGGGGAGCTGTTTTTT | CASSLRLAGGHGELFF
TRBJ1-5 | - | TRBV28 | - | TGTGCCAGCAGTCACGTTCCCGACGGTGATCAGCCCCAGCATTTT | CASSHVPDGDQPQHF
TRBJ2-3 | TRBD1 | TRBV19 | - | TGTGCCAGTAGCAGGGACAGGGCCTTCACAGATACGCAGTATTTT | CASSRDRAFTDTQYF
TRBJ1-1 | - | TRBV6-2/TRBV6-3 | - | TGTGCCAGCACCCCAGGAACGACAGGCACGGGAGCTTTCTTT | CASTPGTTGTGAFF
TRBJ1-6 | TRBD1 | TRBV2 | - | TGTGCCAGCAATCCTGGACAGGGCCGCTATAATTCACCCCTCCACTTT | CASNPGQGRYNSPLHF
TRBJ1-5 | - | TRBV5-1 | - | TGCGCCAGCAGCCCTGGCTCGGGGGGTAATCAGCCCCAGCATTTT | CASSPGSGGNQPQHF
TRBJ2-1 | - | TRBV5-4 | once | TGTGCCAGCAGCTGGAAACAGCACAATGAGCAGTTCTTC | CASSWKQHNEQFF
TRBJ1-2 | TRBD1 | TRBV28 | - | TGTGCCAGCAGTCCGAGGAAGTCGACAGGGCGATATGGCTACACCTTC | CASSPRKSTGRYGYTF
TRBJ2-2 | - | TRBV6-6 | - | TGTGCCAGCAGTTTCACCGGGGAGCTGTTTTTT | CASSFTGELFF
TRBJ1-4 | - | TRBV7-3 | - | TGTGCCAGCAGCTTGGGCGGCCTTAAAGCTAATGAAAAACTGTTTTTT | CASSLGGLKANEKLFF
TRBJ1-5 | - | TRBV27 | - | TGTGCCAGCAGTTCCCCGGGTCAGCCCCAGCATTTT | CASSSPGQPQHF
TRBJ1-5 | - | TRBV21-1 | - | TGTGCCAGCAGCAAAGCCCATGATCTGCCGGGACAGGGACGAGTGGGCAATCAGCCCCAGCATTTT | CASSKAHDLPGQGRVGNQPQHF
TRBJ2-7 | TRBD2 | TRBV2 | - | TGTGCCAGCAGTGAGCAAAGCGGGAGCGAGCAGTACTTC | CASSEQSGSEQYF
TRBJ2-2 | - | TRBV28 | - | TGTGCCAGCACACCGCCCGGGACACCGAACACCGGGGAGCTGTTTTTT | CASTPPGTPNTGELFF
TRBJ2-3 | - | TRBV23-1 | - | TGCGCCAGCAGTCAATGGGACACCTCTCCCCCGCGGGATACGCAGTATTTT | CASSQWDTSPPRDTQYF
TRBJ2-7 | - | TRBV4-1 | - | TGCGCCAGCAGCCAGACGACAGTCTCCTACGAGCAGTACTTC | CASSQTTVSYEQYF
TRBJ2-1 | TRBD1 | TRBV4-1 | - | TGCGCCAGCAGCCAAGACGGGACAGGGTATTTGAATGAGCAGTTCTTC | CASSQDGTGYLNEQFF
TRBJ1-1 | TRBD1 | TRBV11-1 | - | TGTGCCAGCAGCCTATCGACAGGGAAAGGAACTGAAGCTTTCTTT | CASSLSTGKGTEAFF
TRBJ2-3 | - | TRBV5-5 | - | TGTGCCAGCAGCTTGGCAGGACGGACAGATACGCAGTATTTT | CASSLAGRTDTQYF